Reported below is one T cell receptor beta chain. Its antigen remains unknown. The data were obtained in a study of cytomegalovirus exposure and HLA in healthy donors. This CDR3 contains 14 residues. Germline V gives CDR1 KGHSH, CDR2 LQKENI. The V and J ends lost 3 bases and 4 bases, in that order; junction bases with no gene match: 5. Findings of the study overall: The number of N-insertions in an Asian-associated ancestry cluster was reportedly below the approximately 700-donor mean in a later analysis. One cluster of highly shared sequence variants probably arose as a sequencing artifact. In vitro checks showed that a few CMV-associated chains really do target CMV antigens.

The PCR used 60 Vbeta and 13 Jbeta primers. The table came from immunoSEQ multiplex PCR; TCRdb's copy has only in-frame clones and leaves some out. The table lists more than 95,000 clones, around 82% of them singletons. This chain joins TRBV18 and TRBJ1-2, with 7 bases matching TRBD1. Source material: PBMCs. The receptor was isolated from a woman in her 40s in good health and CMV-seronegative. The DNA of the CDR3 is TGTGCCAGCTCACCGGGGGGACAGTTCTATGGCTACACCTTC. Its protein product is CASSPGGQFYGYTF.